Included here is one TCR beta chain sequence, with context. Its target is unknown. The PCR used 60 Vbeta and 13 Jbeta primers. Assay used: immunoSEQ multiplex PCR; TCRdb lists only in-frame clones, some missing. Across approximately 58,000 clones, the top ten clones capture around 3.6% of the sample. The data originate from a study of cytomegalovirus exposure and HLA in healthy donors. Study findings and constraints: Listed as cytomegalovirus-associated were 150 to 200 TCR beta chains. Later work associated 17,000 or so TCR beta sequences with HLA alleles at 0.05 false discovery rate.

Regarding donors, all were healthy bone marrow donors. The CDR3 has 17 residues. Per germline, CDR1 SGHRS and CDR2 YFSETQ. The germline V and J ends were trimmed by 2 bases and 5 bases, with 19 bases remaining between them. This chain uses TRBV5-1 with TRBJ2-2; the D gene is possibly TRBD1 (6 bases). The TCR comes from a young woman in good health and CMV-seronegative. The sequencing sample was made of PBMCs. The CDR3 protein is CASSFQGQSGGTGELFF. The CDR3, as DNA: TGCGCCAGCAGCTTCCAAGGACAGTCCGGAGGTACCGGGGAGCTGTTTTTT.